This T cell receptor (beta chain) was recovered during a study of shared clonotypes between healthy human individuals. Overall study: A couple of women and a few men aged 18 to 49 made up the donors. Findings and caveats of the study: Investigators collected only blood, and repertoires in tissues likely differ.

PCR replicates performed on unsorted PBMC used approximately 320 ng DNA, around 28,000 T cell genomes. Some clones are missing from TCRdb's copy, which holds only in-frame ones; the method was immunoSEQ multiplex PCR. Of fewer than 500,000 clones detected, 60% to 80% appear once; the ten largest clones hold approximately 12%. This clone was observed many times. Its matching antigen is unknown. The sample was PBMCs. The clonotype originates from a middle-aged woman in good health. Some clones in this sample may be carry-over from other donors' samples.

CDR3 residues: CASSPTSASNTGELFF. DNA of the CDR3: TGTGCCAGCTCCCCGACTAGCGCCTCTAACACCGGGGAGCTGTTTTTT. The chain is built from TRBV18 and TRBJ2-2; TRBD2 aligns across 8 bases. Per germline, CDR1 KGHSH and CDR2 LQKENI. The CDR3 is 16 residues long. The trim removed 6 bases at V and 2 bases at J, leaving 8 bases unmatched.